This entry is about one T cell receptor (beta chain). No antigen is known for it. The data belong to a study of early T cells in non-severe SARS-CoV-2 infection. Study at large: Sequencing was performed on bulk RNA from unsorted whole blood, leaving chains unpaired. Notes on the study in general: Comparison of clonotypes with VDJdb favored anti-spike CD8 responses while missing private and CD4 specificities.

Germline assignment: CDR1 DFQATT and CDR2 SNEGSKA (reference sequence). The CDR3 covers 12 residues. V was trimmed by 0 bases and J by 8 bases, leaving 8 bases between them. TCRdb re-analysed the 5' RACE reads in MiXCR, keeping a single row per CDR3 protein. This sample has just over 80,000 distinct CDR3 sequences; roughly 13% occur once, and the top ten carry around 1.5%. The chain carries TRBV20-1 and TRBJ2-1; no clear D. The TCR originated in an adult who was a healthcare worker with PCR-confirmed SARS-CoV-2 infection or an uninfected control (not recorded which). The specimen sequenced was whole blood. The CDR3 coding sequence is TGCAGTGCTAGAGATGGCTATCATGAGCAGTTCTTC. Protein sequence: CSARDGYHEQFF.